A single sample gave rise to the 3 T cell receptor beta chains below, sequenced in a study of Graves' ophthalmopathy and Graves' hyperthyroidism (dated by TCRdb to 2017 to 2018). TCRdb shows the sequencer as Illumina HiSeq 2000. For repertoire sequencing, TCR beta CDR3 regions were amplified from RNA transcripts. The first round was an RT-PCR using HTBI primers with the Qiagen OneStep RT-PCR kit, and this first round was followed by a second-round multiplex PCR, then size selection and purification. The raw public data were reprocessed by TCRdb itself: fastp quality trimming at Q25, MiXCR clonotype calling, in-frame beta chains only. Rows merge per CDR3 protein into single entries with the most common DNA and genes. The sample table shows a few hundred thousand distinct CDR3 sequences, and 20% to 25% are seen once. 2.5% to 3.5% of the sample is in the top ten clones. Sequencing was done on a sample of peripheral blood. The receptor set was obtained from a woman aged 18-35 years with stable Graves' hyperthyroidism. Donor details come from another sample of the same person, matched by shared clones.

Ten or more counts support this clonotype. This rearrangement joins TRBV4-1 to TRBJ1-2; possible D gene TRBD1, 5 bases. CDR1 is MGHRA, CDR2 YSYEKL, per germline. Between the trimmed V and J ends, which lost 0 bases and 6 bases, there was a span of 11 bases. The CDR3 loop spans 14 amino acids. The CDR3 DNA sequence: TGCGCCAGCAGCCAAGATTGGGCAGGGAATGGCTACACCTTC. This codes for CASSQDWAGNGYTF.

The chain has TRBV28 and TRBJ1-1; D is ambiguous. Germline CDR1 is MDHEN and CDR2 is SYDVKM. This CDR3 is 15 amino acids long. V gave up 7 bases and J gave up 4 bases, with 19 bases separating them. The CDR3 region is CASNFRRDPGTEAFF. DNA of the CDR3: TGTGCCAGCAATTTTAGAAGGGATCCCGGCACTGAAGCTTTCTTT.

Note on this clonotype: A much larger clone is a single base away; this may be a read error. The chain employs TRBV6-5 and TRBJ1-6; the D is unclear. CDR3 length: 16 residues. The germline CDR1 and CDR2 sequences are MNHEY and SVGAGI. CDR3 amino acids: CAGSYSGPQDRSPLHF. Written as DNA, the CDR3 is TGTGCCGGCAGTTACTCCGGTCCCCAGGATAGGTCACCCCTCCACTTT.